This T cell receptor beta chain is drawn from a study of CD8+ T cells in alopecia areata. The CDR3 runs 14 residues. Germline V lookup: CDR1 MNHEY, CDR2 SVGAGI. The V gene end was trimmed by 6 bases and the J gene end by 7 bases; junction bases not matched to a gene: 8. Sequencing templates came from extracted RNA that was reverse transcribed into cDNA. Some clones are missing from TCRdb's copy, which holds only in-frame ones; the method was immunoSEQ multiplex PCR. Of 200,000 to 250,000 clones in the sample, 50% to 60% were seen once. The authors sorted CD4+ and CD8+ T cells from PBMCs. This receptor was taken from a human donor with alopecia areata. The source material was CD4+ T cells sorted from blood, sampled at week 0. The chain links TRBV6-5 to TRBJ1-4; 7 nucleotides agree with TRBD1. CDR3 loop: CASRPGQLSEKLFF. CDR3 in DNA: TGTGCCAGCAGGCCGGGACAGCTGTCTGAAAAACTGTTTTTT.